This is a list of T cell receptor beta chains from one sample in a study of T-cell memory formation after mild COVID-19. TCRdb re-analysed the 5' RACE reads in MiXCR, keeping a single row per CDR3 protein. Among roughly 580,000 distinct CDR3 sequences listed, more than 15% were seen once. Input material: PBMCs or a T cell subset sorted from them (not recorded which). These receptors were taken from an adult woman who had mild COVID-19 (a few samples of this study predate the infection). Cell type and time point are not known. CDR3s include the opening cysteine and the closing phenylalanine or tryptophan. D genes are given only for firm matches. Expanded clones are given a class, and other clones once, few, many or no size at all.

V gene,D gene,clone size,J gene,CDR3 protein,CDR3 DNA
TRBV7-8,TRBD1,-,TRBJ1-2,CASSPQGVEYGYTF,TGTGCCAGCAGCCCCCAGGGGGTGGAATATGGCTACACCTTC
TRBV21-1,-,few,TRBJ2-3,CASRLKVDTQYF,TGTGCCAGCCGCCTAAAGGTAGATACGCAGTATTTT
TRBV5-5,-,few,TRBJ2-5,CASSYRLDQETQYF,TGTGCCAGCAGCTACCGACTAGACCAAGAGACCCAGTACTTC
TRBV7-9,-,-,TRBJ1-4,CASSWVVIADTEEKMFF,TGTGCCAGCAGTTGGGTCGTGATTGCGGACACGGAGGAAAAAATGTTTTTT
TRBV14,TRBD1,-,TRBJ1-1,CASSQWTTGTAKAFF,TGTGCCAGCAGCCAATGGACTACCGGGACAGCAAAAGCTTTCTTT
TRBV7-3,-,-,TRBJ2-3,CASSPTGPVPWYF,TGTGCCAGCAGCCCAACGGGCCCCGTCCCATGGTATTTT
TRBV7-9,TRBD2,few,TRBJ2-7,CASSQVGLVEQYF,TGTGCCAGCAGCCAGGTAGGACTAGTCGAGCAGTACTTC
TRBV4-1,-,-,TRBJ2-2,CASSQDLVVGELFF,TGCGCCAGCAGCCAAGACCTAGTGGTCGGGGAGCTGTTTTTT
TRBV6-5,-,-,TRBJ2-1,CATGVYEQFF,TGTGCCACGGGTGTATATGAGCAGTTCTTC
TRBV4-2,TRBD2,-,TRBJ2-3,CASSQEVEREAPPRRYF,TGTGCCAGCAGCCAAGAAGTGGAGCGGGAGGCCCCCCCCCGTCGGTATTTT
TRBV24-1,TRBD2,few,TRBJ2-1,CATSVWGLAGPEQFF,TGTGCCACCAGTGTATGGGGACTAGCGGGTCCGGAGCAGTTCTTC
TRBV11-2,-,few,TRBJ2-7,CASSPVGEQYF,TGTGCCAGCAGCCCGGTCGGCGAGCAGTACTTC
TRBV4-1,-,few,TRBJ2-3,CASSQERIARPGNTQYF,TGCGCCAGCAGCCAAGAGAGAATAGCCCGTCCCGGAAATACGCAGTATTTT
TRBV20-1,-,-,TRBJ1-6,CSASSGPRNSPLHF,TGCAGTGCAAGTAGTGGGCCTAGAAATTCACCCCTCCACTTT
TRBV6-4,-,few,TRBJ2-5,CASSLNSGETQYF,TGTGCCAGCAGCCTCAACTCGGGAGAGACCCAGTACTTC
TRBV7-6,-,-,TRBJ2-7,CASSLVGGGRTGEQYF,TGTGCCAGCAGCTTGGTCGGGGGAGGTCGGACGGGTGAGCAGTACTTC
TRBV9,TRBD2,few,TRBJ2-7,CASSGSSGLDEQYF,TGTGCCAGCAGCGGTTCTAGCGGGTTGGACGAGCAGTACTTC
TRBV6-6,TRBD2,few,TRBJ2-2,CASSYSSGRLLGGELFF,TGTGCCAGCAGTTATTCTAGCGGGAGGTTGTTGGGCGGGGAGCTGTTTTTT
TRBV12-3/TRBV12-4,-,-,TRBJ1-5,CASSWLRNQPQHF,TGTGCCAGCAGTTGGTTGCGAAATCAGCCCCAGCATTTT
TRBV6-2/TRBV6-3,-,few,TRBJ2-1,CASSSSGPSYNEQFF,TGTGCCAGCAGCTCGAGCGGGCCCTCCTACAATGAGCAGTTCTTC
TRBV6-2/TRBV6-3,-,few,TRBJ2-7,CASSSRRTDSGPTYEQYF,TGTGCCAGCAGTTCTAGGCGAACAGATAGCGGACCGACCTACGAGCAGTACTTC
TRBV7-9,TRBD1,-,TRBJ1-1,CASSLGTGGWTEAFF,TGTGCCAGCAGTTTAGGGACAGGGGGGTGGACTGAAGCTTTCTTT
TRBV10-3,TRBD1,few,TRBJ2-7,CAISQTGTYEQYF,TGTGCCATCAGCCAGACAGGGACCTACGAGCAGTACTTC
TRBV15,-,-,TRBJ2-7,CATSARTVTSEQYF,TGTGCCACCAGCGCCAGAACCGTTACCTCCGAGCAGTACTTC
TRBV11-3,-,-,TRBJ1-3,CASSPNRDAANTIYF,TGTGCCAGCAGCCCTAACAGGGATGCCGCGAACACCATATATTTT
TRBV24-1,TRBD2,few,TRBJ2-1,CATSGSGGSYNEQFF,TGTGCCACCAGCGGGTCGGGGGGGTCCTACAATGAGCAGTTCTTC
TRBV19,-,-,TRBJ2-7,CASSLRGRSSYEQYF,TGTGCCAGTAGTCTCCGTGGCCGCAGCTCCTACGAGCAGTACTTC
TRBV14,-,once,TRBJ2-7,CASSQNGKGKGPYEQYF,TGTGCCAGCAGCCAAAATGGGAAGGGCAAAGGCCCCTACGAGCAGTACTTC
TRBV6-2/TRBV6-3,TRBD1,-,TRBJ2-5,CASRAYEGAHETQYF,TGTGCCAGCAGAGCTTATGAGGGGGCTCACGAGACCCAGTACTTC